Given below is one T cell receptor beta chain in context. Its target antigen remains unknown. One base away there is no much larger clone; base qualities are not given. The same CDR3 arises from other DNA sequences in this sample as well. The cohort was made up of hundreds of healthy bone marrow donors. All cohort members were sampled while nominally healthy, although unrecorded immune exposures were likely present. The donor was CMV seropositive and was included in the group of 289 seropositive cohort members. Every donor gave a peripheral blood sample, and the peripheral blood mononuclear cells from that sample were used for TCR beta sequencing. Genomic DNA was extracted from the blood cell samples with the Qiagen DNeasy Blood Extraction Kit. The data originate from a study of cytomegalovirus exposure and HLA in healthy donors (dated by TCRdb to the late 2010s). With regard to the full study: According to an earlier analysis of several hundred of the donors, 200 million or so T cells yielded 117 million unique TCR beta sequences and approximately 300 Gb of sequence data. An early release covering some 640 HLA-typed donors comprised approximately 290 gigabases of sequencing data and 85 million to 100 million unique TCR sequences. Of the 300 to 500 genotyped donors, 70% to 90% were placed in the genetic ancestry cluster associated with self-reported Caucasian donors. The study was designed to test whether signatures of past pathogen exposure could be identified by cataloging public T cell receptors. The T cell repertoires of 666 subjects were profiled by immunosequencing and related to cytomegalovirus serostatus. A separate validation cohort of 90 to 150 different subjects was used in addition to the 666-subject first cohort. To predict cytomegalovirus infection status, the study brought together high-throughput TCR immunosequencing, statistical association of individual TCRs with disease status, and machine learning. A later analysis re-examined previously published TCR beta repertoires from over 500 donors and added high-resolution HLA genotyping to investigate patterns of TCR occurrence. In the later analysis, no new phenotypic data were used to find candidate immune exposures; instead, reliance was placed on TCR beta sequences and their occurrence across donors. To decide whether each TCR beta V gene segment behaved as functional or pseudogenic, an earlier analysis of nearly 600 of the donors relied on high-throughput TCR beta sequencing. Alongside the repertoire data, information on donor age, sex, ethnicity and CMV serostatus was compiled. A later genetic analysis used genome-wide SNP genotypes for about three fifths of the 666 donors, treating that subset as a discovery cohort. All discovery cohort repertoires had been generated using a single sequencing platform. Both class I and class II loci were covered by HLA typing, at four-digit resolution. The number of donors typed differed by locus, with 629-630 for A, B, C, DRB1 and DQB1, around 500 for DQA1, under 610 for DPA1, and some 470 for DPB1. Because of strong linkage in the cohort, four to six DR-DQ haplotypes were treated as single units for association and clustering. On average, around 200,000 unique TCR beta nucleotide sequences were sequenced per donor among several hundred genotyped donors of the cohort, with 15% to 20% of those sequences being non-productive.

Receptors were amplified or captured by the immunoSEQ multiplex PCR assay. For the multiplex PCR, a mixture combining 60 forward primers for TCR Vbeta segments and 13 reverse primers for TCR Jbeta segments was used. Amplification of the CDR3 region of rearranged TCR beta genes was performed with a multiplex PCR assay on genomic DNA. Amplified TCR beta libraries were sequenced as 87-base-pair reads on the Illumina HiSeq System. Regarding the original processing steps: A later analysis tallied around 80 million unique TCR beta chains across the 666 repertoires, and some 10 million of those chains were shared by two or more donors. A nearest-neighbor algorithm error-corrected the raw reads and collapsed the reads into unique sequences, merging closely related sequences to remove PCR and sequencing errors. Alignment of CDR3 sequences to IMGT reference sequences was used to assign V, D and J gene segments. For a sequence to be retained, at least a six-nucleotide match to both a V gene segment and a J gene segment was required. Rearrangements were classified as productive when the CDR3 lacked stop codons and remained in frame with V and J, and all other rearrangements were classified as non-productive. Following IMGT convention, CDR3 was defined as the stretch from the second conserved V-encoded cysteine up to the conserved J-encoded phenylalanine. Sequences without an unambiguous match to a single V gene segment were excluded from the earlier analysis of about 600 of the donors. An earlier analysis of a few hundred of the donors classified V segments as functional when productive rearrangements were above 56.7% and as segregating when the standard deviation between donors was above 5%. To diagnose cytomegalovirus status from the catalog of TCR beta chain sequences, a statistical classification framework was built. In a later analysis, TCR nucleotide sequences were compared against IMGT/GENE-DB human TR gene sequences so that V and J genes could be assigned. Using the TCRdist pipeline, a later analysis assigned CDR3 sequences along with most-parsimonious VDJ recombination scenarios. In a later analysis, each TCR beta chain was defined by its CDR3 amino acid sequence together with its V-gene family, and reads lacking a unique V-gene family were excluded. To address suspected cross-contamination and a sequencing artifact, a later analysis removed a few hundred highly shared, low-generation-probability nucleotide sequences. In a later analysis, a clonal expansion index for each public chain was calculated from normalized within-repertoire ranks of inferred template counts. Generation probabilities in a later analysis came from a VDJ recombination model fitted to out-of-frame rearrangements, and those results were checked against IGoR. Hypergeometric tests were used in a later analysis to score TCR-TCR, TCR-HLA and TCR-CMV co-occurrence, with a repertoire-size bias correction applied to the TCR pairs. A later analysis estimated false discovery rates by permuting HLA or CMV assignments 20 times. In a later analysis, co-occurring TCRs were grouped using DBSCAN, and TCRdist sequence similarity was added for clustering within HLA-allele-positive subsets. For co-occurrence clustering, repertoires with fewer than 30,000 or more than 120,000 public chains were excluded, along with five or six repertoires with anomalous nucleotide sharing. The clones in this table, taken by TCRdb from immuneACCESS, are in-frame only. Not every clone is retained; where verified, under half of the shortfall comes from an unresolved V gene, and the cause of the rest is unknown. Clone size and the V and J calls come from that table; the DNA yielded D and trimming. This sample comprises over 100,000 clones, 79% of them detected only once. The ten largest clonotypes hold approximately 3% of the sample.

On the study overall, not on this receptor specifically: Across donors, most TCR sequences were observed very rarely, whereas some public TCRs were present in many individuals. This cohort had only TCR beta chains sequenced, and the lack of alpha or paired-chain data limited which features could be detected. Broadly in line with IMGT annotations, most TCR beta V segments showed up in productive rearrangements about 87% or about 30% of the time in an earlier analysis of 587 of the donors. In a later analysis, most CMV-associated TCR beta chains were found to appear HLA-restricted, with HLA associations seemingly driven largely by CMV exposure. Some IMGT-functional V segments, including TRBV6-2 and TRBV6-3, could not be distinguished by the 87-base-pair reads and were therefore excluded. Linkage disequilibrium might explain the correlated functional status among segregating V segments, but an unknown experimental factor could not be excluded. According to a later analysis, parvovirus B19, influenza, CMV and Epstein-Barr virus appeared linked to several top co-occurrence clusters. A further reported finding was that TCR beta sequences accurately predicted the HLA-A and HLA-B alleles for most subjects in the first cohort. For the cohort, immune exposure information was limited to CMV serostatus. A group of highly shared sequence variants was considered likely to be a technical artifact of the sequencing pipeline. In a later analysis, some 17,000 TCR beta sequences were associated with specific HLA alleles at a false discovery rate of 0.05. Sequencing depth was assumed to be roughly uniform across donors in the presence/absence analyses, though that assumption may not hold. Because HLA typing was unavailable for some donors at each locus, only the typed subset was used in association tests. In vitro tests confirmed that a few of the cytomegalovirus-associated TCR beta chains recognize cytomegalovirus antigens. Because counts were too low, around 17 rarely observed V segments, including chromosome 9 orphons, were left out of the earlier analysis of some 600 of the donors. In a later genetic analysis, fewer N-insertions in productive TCRs were reported among donors in an Asian-associated ancestry cluster than the 666-donor mean. In a later genetic analysis, a missense DCLRE1C variant was associated with V-gene and J-gene trimming of TCR beta chains, and the association was replicated in an independent cohort. It was suggested by the authors that the approach could potentially be generalized to other disease states and immunological phenotypes. When HLA alleles, especially DR and DQ, strongly co-occurred, TCR associations were difficult to assign to individual alleles. A total of around 150 TCR beta chains were listed by the study as associated with cytomegalovirus. The classifier was reported to diagnose cytomegalovirus status with high specificity and sensitivity in both the original and validation cohorts. A later analysis found that HLA-associated TCR beta chains were more clonally expanded and had lower generation probabilities than equally common non-associated chains. In a later analysis, TCR association rates were found to vary across HLA loci, with the most associated TCRs seen for DRB1 alleles and the fewest for HLA-C alleles.

According to the germline V gene (reference sequence), CDR1 reads GTSNPN and CDR2 reads SVGIG. The CDR3 spans 14 residues, from the cysteine through the phenylalanine. Just CDR3 DNA is preserved here, 42 bases in frame from base 1. V is clipped by 0 bases and J by 1 base, and the sequence between their germline boundaries is 8 bases long. The sequenced sample was PBMCs. Recombination linked TRBV30 to TRBJ2-3; perhaps TRBD2 is the D gene, with 5 bases matching. The source of this sequence is a woman in her late teens or twenties in good health and CMV-seropositive. The CDR3 corresponds to CAWSVRAGTDTQYF. The DNA is as follows: TGTGCCTGGAGTGTACGAGCGGGCACAGATACGCAGTATTTT.